This passage covers 2 T cell receptor beta chains from one sample sequenced in a study of read filtering for tumor transcriptome and immune sequencing. The library was built from 400 ng RNA with molecular barcoded adaptors for alpha/delta and beta/gamma chains. TCRdb used MiXCR to reprocess the reads, holding one entry per CDR3 protein. The sample lists some 41,000 distinct CDR3 sequences; over 9.5% were seen once. What was sequenced was a population of CD138-negative cells sorted from bone marrow. The origin of the receptors is a donor at least 40 years old with multiple myeloma.

This clonotype came up many times. The chain combines TRBV2 with TRBJ2-7; tentatively, D is TRBD1 (6 bases). CDR3 length: 13 residues. The V and J ends lost 8 bases and 1 base respectively, with 12 bases between them. Germline assignment: CDR1 SNHLY and CDR2 FYNNEI. CDR3: CASDNRVSYEQYF. The CDR3, as DNA: TGTGCCAGCGATAACAGGGTGTCCTACGAGCAGTACTTC.

This clonotype has a count of ten or more. This chain uses TRBV12-3 or TRBV12-4 with TRBJ1-2, with D possibly TRBD1 on 5 matching bases. Trimming removed 6 bases at V and 4 bases at J, with 21 bases between. The CDR3 is 16 residues long. CDR3 bases: TGTGCCAGCAGCCGCCGGGGGGGACGGAGAACCTATGGCTACACCTTC. Translating it yields CASSRRGGRRTYGYTF.